Listed below are T cell receptor beta chains from one sample, sequenced in a study of blood T cells in healthy people across ages. TCRdb re-called the 5' RACE reads through MiXCR, storing one row per CDR3 protein. The sample includes about 2 million distinct CDR3 sequences, around 50% of them seen just once. Sequenced input: blood. These receptors originate from a woman aged 40-49 years in good health. The CDR3 runs from the conserved cysteine through the conserved F or W. A D gene is named only where the DNA matches it firmly. A clone size is listed for some rows: how often the clone was seen (once, few, many), or a class if it is expanded.

J gene | D gene | clone size | V gene | CDR3 DNA | CDR3 protein
TRBJ2-5 | TRBD2 | - | TRBV5-6 | TGTGCCAGCACCACTTGGACGGGAGCGGGGGAGACCCAGTACTTC | CASTTWTGAGETQYF
TRBJ2-7 | - | - | TRBV2 | TGTGCCAGCAGTGAAGCGCTAGGGCACGAGCAGTACTTC | CASSEALGHEQYF
TRBJ2-6 | - | once | TRBV7-8 | TGTGCCAGCAGCTTAAGGCAGGGTTATGGTGGGGCCAACGTCCTGACTTTC | CASSLRQGYGGANVLTF
TRBJ1-2 | TRBD1 | - | TRBV28 | TGTGCCAGCAGTTCGACAGGGGGTCTGGATGGCTACACCTTC | CASSSTGGLDGYTF
TRBJ2-7 | - | - | TRBV6-5 | TGTGCCAGCAGTTACTACGGGACACGGGAAGGTGACCAGTACTTC | CASSYYGTREGDQYF
TRBJ2-7 | - | few | TRBV4-3 | TGCGCCAGCAGCCAAGATTGGGCCGGAGCCTACGAGCAGTACTTC | CASSQDWAGAYEQYF
TRBJ1-1 | - | few | TRBV7-2 | TGTGCCAGCAGCTTAGTATTTCGGGAAGCTTTCTTT | CASSLVFREAFF
TRBJ2-7 | - | many | TRBV28 | TGTGCCATCGCTAGAATTAGCTCCTACGAGCAGTACTTC | CAIARISSYEQYF
TRBJ1-5 | - | - | TRBV6-1 | TGTGCCAGCAGTGAAGCGCTTCGGGTTATTTCCCCTAAGGGCAATCAGCCCCAGCATTTT | CASSEALRVISPKGNQPQHF
TRBJ2-3 | TRBD2 | - | TRBV28 | TGTGCCAGCAGTTTTGCGGGGAGGGCCACAGATACGCAGTATTTT | CASSFAGRATDTQYF
TRBJ2-2 | - | - | TRBV6-2/TRBV6-3 | TGTGCCAGCAGTTACCAAACGAACACCGGGGAGCTGTTTTTT | CASSYQTNTGELFF
TRBJ2-7 | TRBD1 | - | TRBV7-9 | TGTGCCAGCAGCTTGCAGACAGGGGGCGGTTCCTACGAGCAGTACTTC | CASSLQTGGGSYEQYF
TRBJ1-2 | - | - | TRBV7-9 | TGTGCCAGCAGAAAAGGACAGTCCAGCACTAGCGGCTACACCTTC | CASRKGQSSTSGYTF
TRBJ1-2 | TRBD1 | - | TRBV3-1 | TGTGCCAGCAGCCCACTGACAGGGCTGACTAACTATGGCTACACCTTC | CASSPLTGLTNYGYTF
TRBJ2-3 | TRBD2 | - | TRBV6-6 | TGTGCCAGCAGTTACTCTAGCGGGGGGGCCCTCACAGATACGCAGTATTTT | CASSYSSGGALTDTQYF
TRBJ2-7 | - | - | TRBV28 | TGTGCCAGCAGTTCCGTTACGACGGGGAACTACGAGCAGTACTTC | CASSSVTTGNYEQYF
TRBJ2-1 | - | few | TRBV25-1 | TGTGCCAGCAGACAGACGGGACTGAGCTCCTACAATGAGCAGTTCTTC | CASRQTGLSSYNEQFF
TRBJ2-5 | TRBD2 | many | TRBV7-2 | TGTGCCAGCAGCACCGGGACTAGCGAGACCCAGTACTTC | CASSTGTSETQYF
TRBJ2-5 | - | - | TRBV4-1 | TGCGCCAGCAGAGTACTCCCAGGTAGACCGCAAGAGACCCAGTACTTC | CASRVLPGRPQETQYF
TRBJ2-3 | - | - | TRBV6-5 | TGTGCCAGCACCGCACTTAATAGGACGCAGTATTTT | CASTALNRTQYF
TRBJ2-7 | TRBD1 | - | TRBV4-1 | TGCGCCAGCAGCCAACATACAGGGGCCGTCTCCTACGAGCAGTACTTC | CASSQHTGAVSYEQYF
TRBJ2-1 | TRBD1 | - | TRBV20-1 | TGCAGTGCTAGAGATCCCGGGACAGGGGGCTTAGTTAATGAGCAGTTCTTC | CSARDPGTGGLVNEQFF
TRBJ1-2 | TRBD1 | few | TRBV5-1 | TGCGCCAGCAGCCCCTGGGACAGGGGGAACTATGGCTACACCTTC | CASSPWDRGNYGYTF
TRBJ2-7 | TRBD1 | - | TRBV10-3 | TGTGCCATTACCTCCGGGACAGGGGGCTTCGAGCAGTACTTC | CAITSGTGGFEQYF
TRBJ2-1 | - | - | TRBV5-1 | TGTGCCAGCAGCTTAGTGGTTAGCTCCTACAATGAGCAGTTCTTC | CASSLVVSSYNEQFF
TRBJ2-3 | - | - | TRBV11-2 | TGTGCCAGCAGTCGATCGACAGCATATACAGATACGCAGTATTTT | CASSRSTAYTDTQYF
TRBJ2-5 | - | - | TRBV2 | TGTGCCAGCAGCCCTTGGGGGGCCCGGTACTTC | CASSPWGARYF
TRBJ1-2 | - | few | TRBV4-1 | TGCGCCAGCAGCCATGCCGACAGGAGTTATGGCTACACCTTC | CASSHADRSYGYTF
TRBJ2-1 | TRBD2 | - | TRBV4-3 | TGCGCCAGCAGCCAAGAGGACCTAGCGGGGGGGCGACGGAATGAGCAGTTCTTC | CASSQEDLAGGRRNEQFF
TRBJ2-7 | TRBD2 | few | TRBV5-1 | TGCGCCAGCAGCTTGACTGGGACTAGCGACACCTACGAGCAGTACTTC | CASSLTGTSDTYEQYF
TRBJ2-1 | - | - | TRBV24-1 | TGTGCCACCAGTGACTCAAAGTACAATGAGCAGTTCTTC | CATSDSKYNEQFF
TRBJ2-1 | - | - | TRBV28 | TGTGCCAGCAGTTCCGGGACTCTAAACTACAATGAGCAGTTCTTC | CASSSGTLNYNEQFF
TRBJ2-5 | - | - | TRBV7-8 | TGTGCCAGCAGCCAGAGAAGGCTCCAAGAGACCCAGTACTTC | CASSQRRLQETQYF
TRBJ2-3 | - | - | TRBV15 | TGTGCCACCAGCAGCAGGGCACTGGTGTATTTT | CATSSRALVYF
TRBJ2-5 | TRBD1 | - | TRBV7-9 | TGTGCCAGCAGCCTACTTACACGACAGGGCCCACAACTACAAGAGACCCAGTACTTC | CASSLLTRQGPQLQETQYF
TRBJ2-1 | TRBD1 | - | TRBV29-1 | TGCAGCGTTGAAAACAGGGGGATTGGGTTCTTC | CSVENRGIGFF
TRBJ2-5 | - | many | TRBV7-2 | TGTGCCAGCAGCTTAGCTAGAGGATGGGAGACCCAGTACTTC | CASSLARGWETQYF
TRBJ1-1 | TRBD1 | - | TRBV11-2 | TGTGCCAGCAGCCGGACAGGGGGCATAAATGAAGCTTTCTTT | CASSRTGGINEAFF
TRBJ2-4 | - | few | TRBV27 | TGTGCCAGCAGCCCCGAGGGCAACATTCAGTACTTC | CASSPEGNIQYF
TRBJ1-5 | - | once | TRBV6-2/TRBV6-3 | TGTGCCAGCAGTTACGCGCAGGGGTCTCTCAATCAGCCCCAGCATTTT | CASSYAQGSLNQPQHF
TRBJ2-5 | - | - | TRBV4-3 | TGCGCCAGCAGCCAAGATGGGCACAGACAAGAGACCCAGTACTTC | CASSQDGHRQETQYF
TRBJ2-3 | - | - | TRBV9 | TGTGCCAGCAGCGACCCGGGGAGTAGTTCAGATACGCAGTATTTT | CASSDPGSSSDTQYF
TRBJ2-3 | - | - | TRBV28 | TGTGCCAGCAGTTTATTCGCGTACCGCACAGATACGCAGTATTTT | CASSLFAYRTDTQYF
TRBJ2-5 | TRBD1 | - | TRBV27 | TGTGCCAGCAGTCCTGGGACAGCTGCGCAGTACTTC | CASSPGTAAQYF
TRBJ2-1 | TRBD2 | - | TRBV7-2 | TGTGCCAGCAGCTTAGTTACTAGCGGGGGTGCCCGCTACAATGAGCAGTTCTTC | CASSLVTSGGARYNEQFF
TRBJ2-1 | TRBD1 | - | TRBV7-2 | TGTGCCAGCAGCTCAGAGTCGATAGTGACAGGGTGGAATGAGCAGTTCTTC | CASSSESIVTGWNEQFF
TRBJ2-7 | TRBD1 | - | TRBV2 | TGTGCCAGCAGCGGGACAGCCTACGAGCAGTACTTC | CASSGTAYEQYF
TRBJ2-2 | - | - | TRBV5-4 | TGTGCCAGCAGGGAGGACACCGGGGAGCTGTTTTTT | CASREDTGELFF
TRBJ2-7 | TRBD2 | - | TRBV7-2 | TGTGCCAGCACAATAGCGAACCCGGGACTAGAGGTGATCTACGAGCAGTACTTC | CASTIANPGLEVIYEQYF
TRBJ1-2 | - | - | TRBV9 | TGTGCCAGCAGCGGACAGGAGTCTAACTATGGCTACACCTTC | CASSGQESNYGYTF
TRBJ1-2 | - | - | TRBV2 | TGTGCCAGCAGTGAGGGGCGGAATATGGGCTACACCTTC | CASSEGRNMGYTF
TRBJ2-7 | - | - | TRBV20-1 | TGCAGTGCTACAGAGACCTACGAGCAGTACTTC | CSATETYEQYF